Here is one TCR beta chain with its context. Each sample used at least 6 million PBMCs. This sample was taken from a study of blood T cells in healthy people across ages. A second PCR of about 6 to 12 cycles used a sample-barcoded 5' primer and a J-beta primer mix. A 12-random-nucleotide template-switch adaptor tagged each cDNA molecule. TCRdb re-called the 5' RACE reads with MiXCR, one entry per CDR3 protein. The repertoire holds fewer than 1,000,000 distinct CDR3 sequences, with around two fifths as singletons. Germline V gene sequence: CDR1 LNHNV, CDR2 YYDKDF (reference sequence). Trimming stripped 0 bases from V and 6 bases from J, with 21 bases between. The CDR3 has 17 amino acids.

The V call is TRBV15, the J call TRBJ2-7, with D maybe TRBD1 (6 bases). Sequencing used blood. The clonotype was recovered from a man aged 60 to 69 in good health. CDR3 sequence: CATSRDQGGSGFREQYF. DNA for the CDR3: TGTGCCACCAGCAGAGATCAAGGGGGTAGTGGTTTTCGCGAGCAGTACTTC.